This entry lists 4 T cell receptor beta chains sequenced from one sample in a study of blood T cell dynamics during melanoma immunotherapy (dated by TCRdb to 2020 to 2021). The time point label, read with the paper, signifies: pre-treatment baseline. Libraries were built with the immunoSEQ multiplex PCR assay. TCRdb holds this immuneACCESS table with in-frame rearrangements only. Some clones are missing; in checked studies, unresolved V genes explain under half, and the rest has no known cause. This sample gives some 16,000 clones in total; about 85% of them show up just once. Approximately 4.3% of the sample lies in the top ten. This specimen consisted of blood, obtained from a patient treated with checkpoint blockade. Receptors originate from a human donor with melanoma.

The V gene is TRBV18, the J gene TRBJ1-5; 7 bases match TRBD1. Germline V gives CDR1 KGHSH, CDR2 LQKENI. The CDR3 has 13 amino acids. V was pared by 6 bases and J by 7 bases, with 6 bases of the junction left unmatched. The CDR3 spells CASSSDRKQPQHF. As DNA, the CDR3 is TGTGCCAGCTCGTCGGACAGGAAGCAGCCCCAGCATTTT.

The V and J genes are TRBV7-3 and TRBJ2-2; D possibly corresponds to TRBD1 (6 bases). Trimming pared 6 bases from V and 4 bases from J, leaving 9 bases between. Per germline, CDR1 SGHTA and CDR2 FQGTGA. The CDR3 sequence is 13 residues long. This CDR3 is CASRPRGTGELFF. As DNA, the CDR3 is TGTGCCAGCAGGCCCAGGGGCACCGGGGAGCTGTTTTTT.

This clone was seen a single time. The chain employs TRBV7-2 and TRBJ1-2, with no clear D. The V and J ends lost 1 base and 4 bases respectively, with 7 bases between them. This CDR3 spans 13 amino acids. Germline values: CDR1 SGHTA, CDR2 FQGNSA. The CDR3 is CASSLGQGYGYTF. The CDR3 bases are TGTGCCAGCAGCTTAGGACAAGGCTATGGCTACACCTTC.

The rearrangement uses TRBV9 and TRBJ2-7, with 7 bases that match TRBD1. Germline V gene sequence: CDR1 SGDLS, CDR2 YYNGEE. J lost 5 bases, V lost 3 bases, and 11 bases had no gene match. The CDR3 spans 15 residues. The CDR3 sequence is CASSARGRQGDEQYF. CDR3 in DNA: TGTGCCAGCAGCGCGAGGGGGCGCCAAGGGGACGAGCAGTACTTC.